The text below deals with one T cell receptor (beta chain). The data belong to a study of blood T cell repertoires in COVID-19. The authors' processing: Scientists estimated how many nucleated cells there were by amplifying reference gene primers. The data were produced by immunoSEQ multiplex PCR, yet TCRdb's version contains in-frame clones alone and is incomplete. The DNA gave D and trimming, while V, J and clone size come from that table. The sample lists approximately 100,000 clones, roughly 80% seen once, with roughly 3.4% in the top ten. This CDR3 has 11 amino acids. Germline V gives CDR1 KGHDR, CDR2 SFDVKD. Trimming removed 0 bases from V and 6 bases from J, with 2 bases in between.

This chain connects TRBV24-1 to TRBJ2-7; D is unresolved. Material: peripheral blood. This TCR derives from a woman older than 75 with active or convalescent COVID-19. The CDR3 DNA is TGTGCCACCAGTGATTTGCGCGAGCAGTACTTC. Amino acids: CATSDLREQYF.